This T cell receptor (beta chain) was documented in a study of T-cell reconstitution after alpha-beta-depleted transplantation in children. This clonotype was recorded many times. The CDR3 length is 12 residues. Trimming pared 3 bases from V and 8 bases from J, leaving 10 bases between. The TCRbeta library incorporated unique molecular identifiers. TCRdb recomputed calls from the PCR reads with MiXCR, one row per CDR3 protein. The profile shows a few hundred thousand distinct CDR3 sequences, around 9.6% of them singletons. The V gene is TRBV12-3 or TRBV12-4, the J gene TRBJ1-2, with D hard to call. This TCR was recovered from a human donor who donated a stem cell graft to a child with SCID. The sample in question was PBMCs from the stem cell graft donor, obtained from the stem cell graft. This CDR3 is CASSFSSIGYTF. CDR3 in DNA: TGTGCCAGCAGTTTTAGCAGTATAGGCTACACCTTC.